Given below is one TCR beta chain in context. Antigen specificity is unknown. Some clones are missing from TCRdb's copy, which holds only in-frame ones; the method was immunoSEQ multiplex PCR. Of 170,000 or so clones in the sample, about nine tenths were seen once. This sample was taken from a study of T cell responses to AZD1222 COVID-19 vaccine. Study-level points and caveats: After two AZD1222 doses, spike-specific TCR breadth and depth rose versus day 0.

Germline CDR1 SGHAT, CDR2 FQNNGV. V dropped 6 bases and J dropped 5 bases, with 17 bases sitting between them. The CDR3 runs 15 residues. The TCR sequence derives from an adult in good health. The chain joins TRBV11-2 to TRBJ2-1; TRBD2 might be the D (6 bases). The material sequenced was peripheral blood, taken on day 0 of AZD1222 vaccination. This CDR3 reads CASRPPGTGNNEQFF. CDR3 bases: TGTGCCAGCAGACCCCCCGGGACTGGGAACAATGAGCAGTTCTTC.